The clone carrying this T cell receptor (beta chain) came up a few times. Antigen: not known. Just one base apart from a much larger clone, this may be a read error. From germline, CDR1 is MDHEN and CDR2 SYDVKM. With 4 bases removed from V and 5 bases from J, the gap between germline ends came to 14 bases. The CDR3 is 15 amino acids. This entry is derived from a study of regulatory T cells in long-lasting Graves disease. Study findings and constraints: Persistent Graves' patients showed a TCR diversity that was lower than that of newly diagnosed ones. When disease was persistent, TRBV28, TRBJ1-2 and TRBJ2-5 were the favored segments.

Construction of the TCR beta libraries employed iRepertoire HTBI primers in conjunction with Arm-PCR of CDR3 regions. Using its own MiXCR run on the multiplex PCR reads, TCRdb lists one record per CDR3 protein. The sample includes roughly 500,000 distinct CDR3 sequences, 20% to 25% of them seen just once. Time point specified: persistent/refractory GD, antithyroid drugs over 5 years with positive TRAb. From PBMCs, RNA was extracted and then used to make the TCR library. V usage is TRBV28 and J usage is TRBJ1-4, with a weak D call TRBD1 (5 bases). The specimen comprised peripheral blood mononuclear cells (PBMCs), sampled when the disease was refractory, from a patient treated with antithyroid drugs. This clonotype originated in a female donor with Graves disease. The CDR3 spells CASSYSMGGNEKLFF. CDR3 nucleotides: TGTGCCAGCAGTTACTCGATGGGGGGGAATGAAAAACTGTTTTTT. Complete variable domain (other parts from reference TRBV28 and TRBJ1-4): DVKVTQSSRYLVKRTGEKVFLECVQDMDHENMFWYRQDPGLGLRLIYFSYDVKMKEKGDIPEGYSVSREKKERFSLILESASTNQTSMYLCASSYSMGGNEKLFFGSGTQLSVL.